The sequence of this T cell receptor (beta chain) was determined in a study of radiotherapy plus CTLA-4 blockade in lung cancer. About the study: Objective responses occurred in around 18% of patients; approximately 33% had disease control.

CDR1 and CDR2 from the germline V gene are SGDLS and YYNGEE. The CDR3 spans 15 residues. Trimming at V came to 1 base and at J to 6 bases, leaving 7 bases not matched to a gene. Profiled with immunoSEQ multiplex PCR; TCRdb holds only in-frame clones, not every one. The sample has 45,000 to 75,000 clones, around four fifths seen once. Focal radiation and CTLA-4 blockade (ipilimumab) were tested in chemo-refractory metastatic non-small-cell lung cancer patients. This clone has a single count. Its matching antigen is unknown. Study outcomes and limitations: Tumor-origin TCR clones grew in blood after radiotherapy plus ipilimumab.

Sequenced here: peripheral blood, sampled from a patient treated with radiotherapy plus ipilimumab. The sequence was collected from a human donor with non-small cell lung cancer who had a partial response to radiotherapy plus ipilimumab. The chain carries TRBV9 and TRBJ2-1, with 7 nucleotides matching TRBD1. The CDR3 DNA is TGTGCCAGCAGCGTACAGGGGACAGTGCCCAATGAGCAGTTCTTC. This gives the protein CASSVQGTVPNEQFF.